This T cell receptor (beta chain) was captured by sequencing in a study of cytomegalovirus exposure and HLA in healthy donors. The study's findings and limits: The authors listed 150 to 200 TCR beta chains as cytomegalovirus-associated. Subsequent analysis revealed that first-cohort TCR clusters tended to co-occur in the 95 to 150 validation repertoires.

The CDR3 is made up of 12 amino acids. Trimming took 6 bases from V and 1 from J, leaving 6 bases between them. Germline CDR1 LNHDA, CDR2 SQIVND (reference sequence). Remarks on this clone: Its antigen is not known.

The data were produced by immunoSEQ multiplex PCR, yet TCRdb's version contains in-frame clones alone and is incomplete. The data hold about 74,000 clones, with approximately 95% observed a single time. The sequence derives from a man aged 18 to 30 in good health and CMV-seropositive. Sequenced material: PBMCs. The V gene is TRBV19, the J gene TRBJ1-1, with D unresolved. CDR3 residues: CASRNTNTEAFF. CDR3 in DNA: TGTGCCAGTAGAAACACGAACACTGAAGCTTTCTTT.